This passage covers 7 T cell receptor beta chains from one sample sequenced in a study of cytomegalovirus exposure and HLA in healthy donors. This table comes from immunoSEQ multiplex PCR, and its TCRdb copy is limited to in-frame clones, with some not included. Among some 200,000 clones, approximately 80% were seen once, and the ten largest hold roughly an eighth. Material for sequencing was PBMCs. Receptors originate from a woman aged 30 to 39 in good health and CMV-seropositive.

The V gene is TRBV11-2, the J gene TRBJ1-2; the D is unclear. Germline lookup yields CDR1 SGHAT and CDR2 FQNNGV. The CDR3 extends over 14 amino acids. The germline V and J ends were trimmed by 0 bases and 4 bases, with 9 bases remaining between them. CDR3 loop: CASSLDLGSYGYTF. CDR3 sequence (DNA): TGTGCCAGCAGCTTAGATCTCGGTTCCTATGGCTACACCTTC.

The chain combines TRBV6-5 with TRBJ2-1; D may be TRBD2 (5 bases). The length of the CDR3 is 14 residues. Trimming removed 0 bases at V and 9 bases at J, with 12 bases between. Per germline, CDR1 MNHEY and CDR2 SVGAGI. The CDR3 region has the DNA TGTGCCAGCAGTTACTCTAGGGAGTTCGTTGAGCAGTTCTTC. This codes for CASSYSREFVEQFF.

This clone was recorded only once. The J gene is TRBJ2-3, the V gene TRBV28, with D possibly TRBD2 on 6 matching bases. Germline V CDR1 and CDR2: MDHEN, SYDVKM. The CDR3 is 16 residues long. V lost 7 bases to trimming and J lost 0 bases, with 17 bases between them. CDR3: CASTPLDYSSTDTQYF. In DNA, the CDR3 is TGTGCCAGCACCCCCCTGGACTACTCCAGCACAGATACGCAGTATTTT.

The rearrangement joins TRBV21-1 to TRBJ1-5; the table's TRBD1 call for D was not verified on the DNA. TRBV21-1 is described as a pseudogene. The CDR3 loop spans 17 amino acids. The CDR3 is CASSKGTRGTGNQPQHF. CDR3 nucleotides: TGTGCCAGCAGCAAAGGTACCAGGGGGACGGGCAATCAGCCCCAGCATTTT.

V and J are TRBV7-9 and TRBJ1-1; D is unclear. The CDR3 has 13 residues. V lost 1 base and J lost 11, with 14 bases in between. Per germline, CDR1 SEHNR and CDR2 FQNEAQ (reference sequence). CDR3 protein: CASSLEREVRAFF. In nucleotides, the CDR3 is TGTGCCAGCAGCTTAGAGAGGGAGGTGAGGGCTTTCTTT.

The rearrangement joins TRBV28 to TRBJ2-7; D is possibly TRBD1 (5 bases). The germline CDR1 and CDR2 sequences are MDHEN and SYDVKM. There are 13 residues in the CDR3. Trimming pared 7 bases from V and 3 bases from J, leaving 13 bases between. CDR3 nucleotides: TGTGCCAGCACTACAGGCGGTCTCTACGAGCAGTACTTC. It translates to CASTTGGLYEQYF.

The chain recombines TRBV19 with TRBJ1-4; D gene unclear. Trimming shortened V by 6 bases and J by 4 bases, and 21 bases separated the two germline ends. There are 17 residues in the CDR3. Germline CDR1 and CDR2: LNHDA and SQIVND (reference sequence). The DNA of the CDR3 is TGTGCCAGTAGCCCGTCCCTGGGTACAGATATTAATGAAAAACTGTTTTTT. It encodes CASSPSLGTDINEKLFF.